A single sample gave rise to the 18 T cell receptor beta chains below, sequenced in a study of cytomegalovirus exposure and HLA in healthy donors. In the PCR, 60 Vbeta and 13 Jbeta primers were used. Only in-frame clones appear in the TCRdb table, and some are missing; sequencing was by immunoSEQ multiplex PCR. The table has roughly 120,000 clones, approximately 79% seen once. What was sequenced was PBMCs. These receptors all stem from a man aged 45-65 years in good health and CMV-seropositive.

V gene TRBV6-1 combines with J gene TRBJ1-2; D unresolved. This CDR3 spans 12 amino acids. V was clipped by 6 bases and J by 1 base, with 6 bases between them. Germline lookup yields CDR1 MNHNS and CDR2 SASEGT. CDR3 sequence reads: CASRYSNYGYTF. The CDR3, as DNA: TGTGCCAGCAGGTACAGTAACTATGGCTACACCTTC.

The chain recombines TRBV2 with TRBJ1-5, with 7 bases aligning to TRBD1. Germline CDR1 and CDR2: SNHLY and FYNNEI. Trimming at V came to 5 bases and at J to 2 bases, leaving 3 bases not matched to a gene. The CDR3 consists of 14 residues. The CDR3 DNA reads TGTGCCAGCAGTCTCAGGGGGGGCAATCAGCCCCAGCATTTT. This encodes CASSLRGGNQPQHF.

This clone has just a few counts. V usage is TRBV6-6 and J usage is TRBJ2-7, with 14 bases matching TRBD2. Germline V lookup: CDR1 MNHNY, CDR2 SVGAGI (reference sequence). V shed 8 bases and J 5 bases; nucleotides not matched to a gene: 5. The CDR3 runs 14 residues. The CDR3, as DNA: TGTGCCAGCCTCCGGGGACTAGCGGGAGACGAGCAGTACTTC. Translation: CASLRGLAGDEQYF.

This chain joins TRBV27 and TRBJ2-5; TRBD1 agrees at 9 bases. The tail of the sequence fits TRBJ2-7 better, so the J call may be wrong. The CDR3 consists of 14 residues. Germline CDR1 reads MNHEY; CDR2 reads SMNVEV (reference sequence). CDR3 coding DNA: TGTGCCAGCAGTCCCCGGGACAGGGACTACGAGCAGTACTTC. Translated, it gives CASSPRDRDYEQYF.

The chain combines TRBV7-9 with TRBJ2-3; TRBD2 matches 11 bases. Germline V lookup: CDR1 SEHNR, CDR2 FQNEAQ (reference sequence). The CDR3 contains 15 residues. After removal of 5 bases from V and 5 bases from J, the junction contained 6 bases not matched to a gene. In nucleotides, the CDR3 is TGTGCCAGCAGCCTCTTTAGCGGGGGGGAAGATACGCAGTATTTT. This gives the protein CASSLFSGGEDTQYF.

V and J are TRBV19 and TRBJ1-5; D perhaps matches TRBD1 (6 bases). Trimming took 5 bases from V and 3 from J, leaving 17 bases between them. Per the germline V gene, CDR1 is LNHDA and CDR2 is SQIVND (reference sequence). The CDR3 spans 16 residues. The chain's CDR3 is CASSSPLQGPNQPQHF. CDR3 in DNA: TGTGCCAGTAGTTCACCGTTACAGGGTCCCAATCAGCCCCAGCATTTT.

V is TRBV5-4 and J is TRBJ2-2; TRBD2 matches at 13 bases. The CDR3 sequence is 15 residues long. V was clipped by 5 bases and J by 7 bases; unmatched bases: 5. The germline V gene encodes CDR1 SGHNT and CDR2 YYREEE (reference sequence). The CDR3, as DNA: TGTGCCAGCAGTTCCCGACTAGCGGGAGGCGGGGAGCTGTTTTTT. Protein: CASSSRLAGGGELFF. The full variable domain, with the rest looked up from reference TRBV5-4 and TRBJ2-2, is ETGVTQSPTHLIKTRGQQVTLRCSSQSGHNTVSWYQQALGQGPQFIFQYYREEENGRGNFPPRFSGLQFPNYSSELNVNALELDDSALYLCASSSRLAGGGELFFGEGSRLTVL.

This chain connects TRBV28 to TRBJ2-7; 10 bases are a match to TRBD1. The CDR3 length is 15 residues. V dropped 1 base and J dropped 7; count of bases not matched to a gene: 7. CDR1 MDHEN and CDR2 SYDVKM come from the germline V gene. CDR3 amino acids: CASSLLGDRGGEQYF. The CDR3 coding sequence is TGTGCCAGCAGTTTATTGGGGGACAGGGGTGGAGAGCAGTACTTC.

The chain links TRBV9 to TRBJ2-7, with TRBD1 as a possible D gene (6 bases). The CDR3 extends over 15 amino acids. The V gene lost 0 bases and the J gene lost 0 bases, with 10 bases spanning the gap. From germline, CDR1 is SGDLS and CDR2 YYNGEE. The CDR3 nucleotides are TGTGCCAGCAGCGTAGAACAGGGAAGCTCCTACGAGCAGTACTTC. Translating it yields CASSVEQGSSYEQYF.

The chain combines TRBV11-2 with TRBJ2-5, with 10 bases that match TRBD1. Germline V gene lookup returns CDR1 SGHAT and CDR2 FQNNGV. The CDR3 covers 14 residues. After removal of 5 bases from V and 4 bases from J, the junction contained 4 bases not matched to a gene. CDR3 loop: CASSRRDRGETQYF. CDR3 coding DNA: TGTGCCAGCAGCCGACGGGACAGGGGAGAGACCCAGTACTTC.

The gene calls are TRBV15 and TRBJ2-7; D gene unclear. V lost 0 bases, J lost 1 base, and 4 bases lay in between. This CDR3 region has 13 residues. CDR1 LNHNV and CDR2 YYDKDF come from the germline V gene (reference sequence). The CDR3 region has the DNA TGTGCCACCAGCAGAGATTCATCCTACGAGCAGTACTTC. Its protein product is CATSRDSSYEQYF. Full variable domain (rest looked up from reference TRBV15 and TRBJ2-7): DAMVIQNPRYQVTQFGKPVTLSCSQTLNHNVMYWYQQKSSQAPKLLFHYYDKDFNNEADTPDNFQSRRPNTSFCFLDIRSPGLGDTAMYLCATSRDSSYEQYFGPGTRLTVT.

The chain has TRBV5-5 and TRBJ1-2; D call uncertain. This CDR3 has 12 amino acids. Trimming left V 1 base short and J 8 bases short, with 9 bases between. Germline-derived CDR1 and CDR2 are SGHKS and YYEKEE (reference sequence). The chain's CDR3 is CASSLTVSGYTF. The CDR3 nucleotides are TGTGCCAGCAGCTTGACGGTCTCGGGCTACACCTTC.

The chain joins TRBV7-2 to TRBJ2-7, with TRBD1 matching 7 bases. Germline lookup yields CDR1 SGHTA and CDR2 FQGNSA. The V and J ends lost 4 bases and 7 bases, in that order; junction bases with no gene match: 7. The CDR3 spans 13 residues. Written as DNA, the CDR3 is TGTGCCAGCAGCTCGCCGACAGGGCAAGAGCAGTACTTC. It codes for CASSSPTGQEQYF.

V gene TRBV2 combines with J gene TRBJ1-1; D possibly corresponds to TRBD1 (5 bases). Trimming left V 9 bases short and J 5 bases short, with 16 bases between. CDR3 size: 13 residues. CDR1 SNHLY and CDR2 FYNNEI come from the germline V gene. CDR3 sequence reads: CASGVRGQTEAFF. For the CDR3, the DNA is TGTGCCAGTGGGGTAAGGGGCCAGACTGAAGCTTTCTTT. Variable domain in full (rest from reference TRBV2 and TRBJ1-1): EPEVTQTPSHQVTQMGQEVILRCVPISNHLYFYWYRQILGQKVEFLVSFYNNEISEKSEIFDDQFSVERPDGSNFTLKIRSTKLEDSAMYFCASGVRGQTEAFFGQGTRLTVV.

The chain combines TRBV5-4 with TRBJ2-5; 8 bases match TRBD1. The CDR3 has 16 residues. CDR1 SGHNT and CDR2 YYREEE come from the germline V gene (reference sequence). J lost 2 bases, V lost 5 bases, and 11 bases had no gene match. CDR3 region: CASRNPQGASQETQYF. The CDR3 region has the DNA TGTGCCAGCAGAAACCCCCAGGGGGCCTCACAAGAGACCCAGTACTTC. The variable domain in full, with the rest retrieved from reference TRBV5-4 and TRBJ2-5, is ETGVTQSPTHLIKTRGQQVTLRCSSQSGHNTVSWYQQALGQGPQFIFQYYREEENGRGNFPPRFSGLQFPNYSSELNVNALELDDSALYLCASRNPQGASQETQYFGPGTRLLVL.

This rearrangement joins TRBV15 to TRBJ1-1; D might be TRBD1 (5 bases). The V gene lost 2 bases and the J gene lost 4 bases, with 14 bases spanning the gap. In germline, CDR1 is LNHNV, CDR2 YYDKDF (reference sequence). The CDR3 loop spans 15 amino acids. The CDR3 protein is CATSRSALGGTEAFF. CDR3 nucleotides: TGTGCCACCAGCAGATCCGCCCTGGGGGGCACTGAAGCTTTCTTT.

The chain has TRBV5-4 and TRBJ2-3, with D possibly matching TRBD2 (6 bases). Germline V CDR1 and CDR2: SGHNT, YYREEE (reference sequence). The CDR3 has 14 amino acids. V shed 2 bases and J shed 3 bases, with 10 bases lying between them. CDR3 loop: CASSFWGLTDTQYF. The CDR3 nucleotides read TGTGCCAGCAGCTTTTGGGGACTTACAGATACGCAGTATTTT.

The gene calls are TRBV6-1 and TRBJ2-5; D perhaps matches TRBD1 (6 bases). This CDR3 spans 13 amino acids. Germline values: CDR1 MNHNS, CDR2 SASEGT. Trimming took 2 bases from V and 3 from J, leaving 7 bases between them. CDR3 nucleotide sequence: TGTGCCAGCAGTGAATACAGGGAAGAGACCCAGTACTTC. It translates to CASSEYREETQYF.